This entry lists 16 T cell receptor beta chains sequenced from one sample in a study of tumor and adjacent non-tumor tissue in lung cancer. The template was RNA from unsorted bulk tissue. TCRbeta libraries were built with three rounds of nested PCR, modified from ARM-PCR. TCRdb reprocessed the multiplex PCR reads with MiXCR, giving one entry per CDR3 protein. This table has 120,000 or so distinct CDR3 sequences, nearly 85% appearing once. What was sequenced was lung tumor tissue. These receptors all come from a man between 65 and 85 years old with non-small cell lung cancer.

As for this clonotype: The germline gene is not matched at one end of the junction; a read error may be the cause. V and J are TRBV11-3 and TRBJ2-5; D unresolved. Germline CDR1 reads SGHNT; CDR2 reads YENEEA. The CDR3 covers 15 residues. CDR3 nucleotides: TGTGCCAACAGCTTAGGGTTTAATCTGGACGAGACCCAGTACTTC. This encodes CANSLGFNLDETQYF.

The chain joins TRBV12-3 or TRBV12-4 to TRBJ1-2; D is ambiguous. This CDR3 has 11 residues. V was cut by 7 bases and J by 6 bases, with 9 bases left in between. Here the CDR3 reads CASILRDGYTF. CDR3 nucleotide sequence: TGTGCCAGCATTCTGAGAGATGGCTACACCTTC.

The rearrangement uses TRBV29-1 and TRBJ2-6; no definite D call. The CDR3 sequence is 12 residues long. The ends were cut back, 7 bases at V and 9 bases at J, with 13 bases in the middle. From germline, CDR1 is SQVTM and CDR2 ANQGSEA. The CDR3 nucleotides read TGCAGCGCCCACTCTGGGCTCAACGTCCTGACTTTC. Encoded protein: CSAHSGLNVLTF.

Comment on this clonotype: One end of the junction is discordant with germline, which a read error may explain. This chain links TRBV6-6 with TRBJ2-3; weak D call: TRBD1 (6 bases). This CDR3 has 15 residues. Per germline, CDR1 MNHNY and CDR2 SVGAGI (reference sequence). CDR3 nucleotides: TGTGCCAGCAATTACCGGCAGGGCAGGGGAGATACGCAATATTTT. It yields the protein CASNYRQGRGDTQYF.

For this clonotype: A much larger clone lies one base from this, so it may be a read error. This chain uses TRBV5-1 with TRBJ2-5, with 7 bases fitting TRBD2. The CDR3 runs 14 residues. With V trimmed by 4 bases and J by 2 bases, 5 bases remained unmatched. Germline-derived CDR1 and CDR2 are SGHRS and YFSETQ. The CDR3 loop reads CASSRYSGQETQYF. Here the CDR3 DNA reads TGCGCCAGCAGCCGCTATAGCGGGCAAGAGACCCAGTACTTC. Filled out from reference TRBV5-1 and TRBJ2-5, the complete variable domain reads KAGVTQTPRYLIKTRGQQVTLSCSPISGHRSVSWYQQTPGQGLQFLFEYFSETQRNKGNFPGRFSGRQFSNSRSEMNVSTLELGDSALYLCASSRYSGQETQYFGPGTRLLVL.

With respect to this clonotype: The junction departs from germline at one end; a sequencing error may be responsible. V and J are TRBV5-5 and TRBJ1-1; D uncertain. Germline V CDR1 and CDR2: SGHKS, YYEKEE (reference sequence). This CDR3 has 13 residues. CDR3 DNA sequence: TGTGCCAGCAGCTTGGACCTTAACACTAAAGCTGTCTTT. Residues: CASSLDLNTKAVF. Full variable domain (outside the CDR3, taken from reference TRBV5-5 and TRBJ1-1): DAGVTQSPTHLIKTRGQQVTLRCSPISGHKSVSWYQQVLGQGPQFIFQYYEKEERGRGNFPDRFSARQFPNYSSELNVNALLLGDSALYLCASSLDLNTKAVFGQGTRLTVV.

Concerning this clonotype: Sequence at one end of the junction differs from germline and may be a read error. The V and J genes are TRBV4-2 and TRBJ1-4; D gene ambiguous. Germline V gene lookup returns CDR1 LGHNA and CDR2 YNFKEQ. The CDR3 is made up of 17 amino acids. CDR3: CASCQVPLKVANEKLFF. The DNA for the CDR3 is TGTGCCAGCTGCCAAGTACCGTTGAAGGTAGCTAATGAAAAACTGTTTTTT.

This clonotype was detected many times. V and J are TRBV7-9 and TRBJ2-1; TRBD2 aligns across 7 bases. Germline V gives CDR1 SEHNR, CDR2 FQNEAQ (reference sequence). V was pared by 3 bases and J by 6 bases, with 8 bases of the junction left unmatched. This CDR3 is 15 amino acids long. In nucleotides, the CDR3 is TGTGCCAGCAGCTTTAGTTTCCCGGGGGGCAATGAGCAGTTCTTC. As protein: CASSFSFPGGNEQFF.

Details on this clonotype: This likely comes from a read error, as the CDR3 has no conserved phenylalanine or tryptophan at its end. The rearrangement uses TRBV4-2 and TRBJ1-4, with TRBD1 as a possible D gene (5 bases). CDR3 length: 17 residues. Looked up from germline, CDR1 is LGHNA and CDR2 is YNFKEQ. The CDR3, as DNA: TGTACCAGCAGCCAAGTACCGTTGGGGGTAGCTAATGAAAAACTGTTTCAT. Amino acids: CTSSQVPLGVANEKLFH.

In its sample, this clonotype was seen a few times. This chain connects TRBV29-1 to TRBJ2-2, with D perhaps being TRBD1 or TRBD2 (5 bases each). CDR1 SQVTM and CDR2 ANQGSEA come from the germline V gene. The CDR3 consists of 14 residues. CDR3 bases: TGCGGCGCCCTAGAGGGGAGGAACACCGGGGAGCTGTTTTTT. This translates into CGALEGRNTGELFF.

The chain combines TRBV12-3 or TRBV12-4 with TRBJ1-2; perhaps TRBD1 as D (5 bases). With 9 bases removed from V and 3 bases from J, the gap between germline ends came to 17 bases. This CDR3 has 14 residues. CDR3 nucleotides: TGTGCCAGTAGCCAGTGGGGCATATACTATGGCTACACCTTC. Its protein product is CASSQWGIYYGYTF.

A word on this clonotype: Relative to the germline gene, one junction end is altered; a read error may explain this. The chain employs TRBV11-2 and TRBJ1-1; D gene unclear. The germline CDR1 and CDR2 sequences are SGHAT and FQNNGV. CDR3 length equals 15 residues. CDR3 protein: CANSFANSRNTEASF. The CDR3 nucleotides are TGTGCAAACAGCTTCGCCAATTCAAGGAACACTGAAGCTTCCTTT.

In this sample, this clonotype turned up a few times. A read error may account for a junction end that differs from germline. The V and J genes are TRBV6-5 and TRBJ2-1, with 8 bases matching TRBD2. Looked up from germline, CDR1 is MNHEY and CDR2 is SVGAGI. The CDR3 runs to 16 residues. The CDR3 DNA is TGTGTCAGCAGTTACGGCGGGACTAGGGGATATAATGAGCAGTTCTTC. It encodes CVSSYGGTRGYNEQFF.

The sample holds many counts of this clonotype. The rearrangement joins TRBV6-4 to TRBJ2-2, with D hard to call. Looked up from germline, CDR1 is MRHNA and CDR2 is SNTAGT. The V gene lost 3 bases and the J gene lost 5 bases, with 10 bases spanning the gap. The CDR3 contains 14 residues. The CDR3 coding sequence is TGTGCCAGCAGTGAGGCCCCCGGTACCGGGGAGCTGTTTTTT. Its protein product is CASSEAPGTGELFF.

Within the sample, this clonotype is medium-sized (0.01 to 0.1%). The DNA of the CDR3 is TGTGCCAGCAGTTCGCCCGAAGTCATCGAGCAGTACTTC. As protein: CASSSPEVIEQYF. The chain joins TRBV6-5 to TRBJ2-7; D uncertain. V lost 4 bases, J lost 6 bases, and 13 bases lay in between. Germline values: CDR1 MNHEY, CDR2 SVGAGI. This CDR3 contains 13 residues.

As concerns this clonotype: A junction boundary mismatches the germline segment, possibly from a read error. The V call is TRBV5-5, the J call TRBJ2-5; D not certain. This CDR3 is 15 amino acids long. Germline V lookup: CDR1 SGHKS, CDR2 YYEKEE (reference sequence). In DNA, the CDR3 is TGTGCCAGCGGCTTGACGCTAGGGATAGGAGAGACCCAGTACTTC. Protein product: CASGLTLGIGETQYF.